This paragraph covers one TCR beta chain sequence. Its antigen is still unknown. Base qualities are missing; no much larger clone stands one base away. This record comes from a study of blood T cell repertoires in COVID-19 (dated by TCRdb to 2019 to 2021). About the investigation overall: Samples from collaborators originated in the United States, Italy and Spain and spanned both the acute and convalescent phases of COVID-19. The prospective study material was composed of cDNA or gDNA derived from T cells, B-cell-depleted T cells, or PBMCs. Deeply sampled blood TCRbeta repertoires from subjects exposed to, actively infected with, or recovered from COVID-19 were included in the dataset. The repertoires were released in a freely available public database intended as a resource for research on the immune response to SARS-CoV-2. The samples were drawn from two sources: the first 160 participants of the ongoing ImmuneRACE study, and about 1,300 subjects contributed by 6 global collaborators. Nearly every sample came with metadata listing a de-identified subject ID, COVID-19 status, age in years and sex. Where HLA class I and class II types were available, the types were taken from metadata supplied by the sample provider, not from assay-based typing. General study outcomes and caveats: The quantity of clinical and demographic metadata differed by source and by participant and was supplied without curation.

One collaborating source in Seattle enrolled patients during active infection and followed them longitudinally through the course of disease. The collaborating institutions used their own protocols to collect whole blood in K2EDTA tubes. For TCRbeta analysis, collaborators shipped samples in one of three forms: frozen whole blood, isolated PBMCs, or DNA extracted from either of those sample types. TCRbeta CDR3 regions were amplified from genomic DNA by means of the immunoSEQ Assay, a bias-controlled multiplex PCR. In the authors' own workflow: The number of nucleated cells in each sample was estimated from the amplification of reference gene primers within the assay. To quantify the absolute abundance of each unique TCRbeta CDR3 rearrangement, sequence reads were collapsed and filtered. For each sample, productive Simpson clonality was calculated by taking the square root of Simpson's diversity index across productive rearrangements. TCRdb's version of the immuneACCESS table is confined to in-frame rearrangements and falls short of the full clone set. An unresolved V gene accounts for under half of the shortfall where checked; the remainder is of unknown origin. For V, J and clone size, that table is used; D and trimming come from the DNA. In all, the sample holds 380,000 or so clones, and 80% to 90% of those were seen once. The ten largest clones add up to around 7.4% of the sample.

Including the terminal cysteine and phenylalanine, the CDR3 comprises 14 residues. The only DNA kept is the CDR3, 42 bases in frame from the first base. The trim is 5 bases for V and 0 bases for J, with a gap of 10 bases between the germline ends. CDR1 MNHEY and CDR2 SVGEGT were looked up in the germline V gene. This receptor was identified in a woman in her sixties with COVID-19, enrolled during active disease. The receptor chain draws on TRBV6-2 or TRBV6-3 and TRBJ1-1; the D segment cannot be called with confidence. The material sequenced was peripheral blood. For the CDR3, the sequence is CASSMTPLNTEAFF. The sequence in DNA is TGTGCCAGCAGTATGACACCTCTGAACACTGAAGCTTTCTTT.